This T cell receptor beta chain originates from a study of blood T cell repertoires in COVID-19. Per the authors' pipeline: It was from reference gene primer amplification that nucleated cell counts were estimated. The table came from immunoSEQ multiplex PCR; TCRdb's copy has only in-frame clones and leaves some out. Clonal size and the V and J genes are those of that table, whereas D and trimming came from the DNA. The repertoire holds about 62,000 clones, with 80% to 90% as singletons. CDR3 size: 15 residues. The germline V gene encodes CDR1 MDHEN and CDR2 SYDVKM. J gave up 6 bases and V 3 bases, and 4 bases lay outside the gene matches. In its sample, this clone was seen a few times.

Sequencing was carried out using peripheral blood. The chain uses TRBV28 and TRBJ2-1; 11 bases line up with TRBD2. The source of this sequence is a woman aged 55-70 years with COVID-19, enrolled during active disease. This CDR3 is CASSFGTSGFNEQFF. CDR3 coding DNA: TGTGCCAGCAGTTTCGGGACTAGCGGATTCAATGAGCAGTTCTTC.